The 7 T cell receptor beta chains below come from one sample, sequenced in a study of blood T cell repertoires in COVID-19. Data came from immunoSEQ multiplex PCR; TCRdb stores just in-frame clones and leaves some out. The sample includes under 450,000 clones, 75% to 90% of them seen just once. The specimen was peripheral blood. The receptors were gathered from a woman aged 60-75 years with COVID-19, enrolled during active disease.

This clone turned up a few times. This CDR3 reads CSASRDDGYTF. The CDR3, as DNA: TGCAGCGCCTCAAGAGATGATGGCTACACCTTC. The gene calls are TRBV29-1 and TRBJ1-2; D not certain. The CDR3 consists of 11 residues. CDR1 is SQVTM and CDR2 is ANQGSEA in the germline V gene. V was cut by 7 bases and J by 6 bases, with 12 bases left in between. The variable domain in full, completed from reference TRBV29-1 and TRBJ1-2, reads SAVISQKPSRDICQRGTSLTIQCQVDSQVTMMFWYRQQPGQSLTLIATANQGSEATYESGFVIDKFPISRPNLTFSTLTVSNMSPEDSSIYLCSASRDDGYTFGSGTRLTVV.

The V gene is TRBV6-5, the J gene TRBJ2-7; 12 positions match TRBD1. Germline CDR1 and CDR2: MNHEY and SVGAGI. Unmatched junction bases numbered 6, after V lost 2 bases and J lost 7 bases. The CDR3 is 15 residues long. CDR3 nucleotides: TGTGCCAGCAGTTACGAGGGGACAGGGGGCCGTGAGCAGTACTTC. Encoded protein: CASSYEGTGGREQYF.

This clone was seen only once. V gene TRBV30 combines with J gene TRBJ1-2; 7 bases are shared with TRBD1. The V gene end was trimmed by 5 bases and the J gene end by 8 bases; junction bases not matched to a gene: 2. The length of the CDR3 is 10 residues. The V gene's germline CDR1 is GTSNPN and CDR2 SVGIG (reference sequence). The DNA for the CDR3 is TGTGCCTGGGGGACAGTCGGCTACACCTTC. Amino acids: CAWGTVGYTF.

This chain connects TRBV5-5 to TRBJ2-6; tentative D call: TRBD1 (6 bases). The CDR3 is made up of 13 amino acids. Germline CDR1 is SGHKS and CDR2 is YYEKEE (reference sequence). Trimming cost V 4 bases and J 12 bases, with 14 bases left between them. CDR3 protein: CASSLRQAAVLTF. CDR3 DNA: TGTGCCAGCAGCCTTAGACAGGCCGCCGTCCTGACTTTC. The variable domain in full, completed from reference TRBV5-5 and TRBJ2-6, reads DAGVTQSPTHLIKTRGQQVTLRCSPISGHKSVSWYQQVLGQGPQFIFQYYEKEERGRGNFPDRFSARQFPNYSSELNVNALLLGDSALYLCASSLRQAAVLTFGAGSRLTVL.

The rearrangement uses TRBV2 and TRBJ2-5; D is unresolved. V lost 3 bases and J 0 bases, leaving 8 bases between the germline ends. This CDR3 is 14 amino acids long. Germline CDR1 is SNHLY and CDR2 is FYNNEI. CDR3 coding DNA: TGTGCCAGCAGTGATAAGTCAGACCAAGAGACCCAGTACTTC. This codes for CASSDKSDQETQYF.

DNA for the CDR3: TGCGCCAGCAGCCAAGATCGGGTCCGCTACGAGCAGTACTTC. Amino acid sequence: CASSQDRVRYEQYF. V is TRBV4-3 and J is TRBJ2-7; the D is unclear. Trimming shortened V by 0 bases and J by 3 bases, and 9 bases separated the two germline ends. The CDR3 covers 14 residues. Germline V lookup: CDR1 LGHNA, CDR2 YSLEER.

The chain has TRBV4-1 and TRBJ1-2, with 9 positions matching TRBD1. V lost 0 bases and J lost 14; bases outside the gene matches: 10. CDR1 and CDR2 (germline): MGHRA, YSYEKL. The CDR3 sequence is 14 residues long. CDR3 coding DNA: TGCGCCAGCAGCCAAGATACAGGGGGCGTGGTGGGTACCTTC. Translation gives CASSQDTGGVVGTF.